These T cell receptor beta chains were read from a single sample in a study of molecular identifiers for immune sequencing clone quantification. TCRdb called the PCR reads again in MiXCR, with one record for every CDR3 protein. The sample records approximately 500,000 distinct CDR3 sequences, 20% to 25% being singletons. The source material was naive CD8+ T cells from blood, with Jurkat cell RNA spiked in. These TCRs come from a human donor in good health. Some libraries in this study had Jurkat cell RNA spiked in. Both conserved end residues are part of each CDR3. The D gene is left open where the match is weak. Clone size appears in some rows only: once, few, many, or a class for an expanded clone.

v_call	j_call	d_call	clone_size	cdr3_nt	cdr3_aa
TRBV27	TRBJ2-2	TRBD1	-	TGTGCCAGCAGTTTAAACAGGGGGGCAGCCGGGGAGCTGTTTTTT	CASSLNRGAAGELFF
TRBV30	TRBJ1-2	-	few	TGTGCCTGGAGTCCTACCGGGACACCCTTAAACTATGGCTACACCTTC	CAWSPTGTPLNYGYTF
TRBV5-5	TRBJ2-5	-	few	TGTGCCAGCAGCTGGATCGAAACTCTCAACCAAGAGACCCAGTACTTC	CASSWIETLNQETQYF
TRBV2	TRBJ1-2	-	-	TGTGCCAGCGAGGGAAACAGCCACTATGGCTACACCTTC	CASEGNSHYGYTF
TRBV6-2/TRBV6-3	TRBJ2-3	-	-	TGTGCCAGCAGTTGGCTTCCGGGACGGGGGCCTAGCACAGATACGCAGTATTTT	CASSWLPGRGPSTDTQYF
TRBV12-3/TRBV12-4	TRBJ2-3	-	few	TGTGCCAGCAGTTTAAACCACGCTAGCACAGATACGCAGTATTTT	CASSLNHASTDTQYF
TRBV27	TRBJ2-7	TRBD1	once	TGTGCCAGCAGTTTAACAGGGGGCTACGGGCAGTACTTC	CASSLTGGYGQYF
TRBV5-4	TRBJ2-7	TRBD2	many	TGTGCCAGCAGCTATCGGACTAGCGCTTACTACGAGCAGTACTTC	CASSYRTSAYYEQYF
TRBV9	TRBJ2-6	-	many	TGTGCCAGCAGCGTCCCAGACGACAGTGCTGGGGCCAACGTCCTGACTTTC	CASSVPDDSAGANVLTF
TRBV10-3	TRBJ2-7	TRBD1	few	TGTGCCATCAGTGAGGGGACAGGGGGCTACGAGCAGTACTTC	CAISEGTGGYEQYF
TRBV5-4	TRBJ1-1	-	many	TGTGCCAGCAGCACGACGGACTTCATGAACACTGAAGCTTTCTTT	CASSTTDFMNTEAFF
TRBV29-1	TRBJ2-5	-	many	TGCAGCGTTGAGCACAGGGAAGAGACCCAGTACTTC	CSVEHREETQYF
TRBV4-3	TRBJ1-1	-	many	TGCGCCAGCAGCCAAGAGACCCACAGGACGCTGAACACTGAAGCTTTCTTT	CASSQETHRTLNTEAFF
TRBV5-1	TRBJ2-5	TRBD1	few	TGCGCCAGCAGCTTGATAGGACAGGGGGAAAAGACCCAGTACTTC	CASSLIGQGEKTQYF
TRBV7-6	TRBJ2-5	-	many	TGTGCCAGCAGCTCCGGTCTCGGCCCTGAGACCCAGTACTTC	CASSSGLGPETQYF
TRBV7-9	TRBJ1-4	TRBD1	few	TGTGCCAGCAGCCCACAGGGGTTCTCAACTAATGAAAAACTGTTTTTT	CASSPQGFSTNEKLFF
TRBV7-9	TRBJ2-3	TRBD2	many	TGTGCCAGCAGCCCTAGCGGGAGAAGCACAGATACGCAGTATTTT	CASSPSGRSTDTQYF
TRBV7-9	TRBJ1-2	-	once	TGTGCCAGCAGCTTAGGGGCTCCCTATGAGGATGGCTGCACCTTC	CASSLGAPYEDGCTF
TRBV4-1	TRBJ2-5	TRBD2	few	TGCGCCAGCAGCCCCTCAGTCGGGGGGGCCCTTGAGACCCAGTACTTC	CASSPSVGGALETQYF
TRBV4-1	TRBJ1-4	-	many	TGCGCCAGCAGCCAGCAGGACAGCGTTAATGAAAAACTGTTTTTT	CASSQQDSVNEKLFF
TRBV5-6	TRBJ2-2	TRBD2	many	TGTGCCAGCAGCTTGCGGCGGGAGGGCCGGACCGGGGAGCTGTTTTTT	CASSLRREGRTGELFF
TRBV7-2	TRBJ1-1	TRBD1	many	TGTGCCAGCAGCTACACAGGGGAGTACACTGAAGCTTTCTTT	CASSYTGEYTEAFF
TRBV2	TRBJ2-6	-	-	TGTGCCAGCAGTGACAGTCCATCCTCTGGGGCCAACGTCCTGACTTTC	CASSDSPSSGANVLTF
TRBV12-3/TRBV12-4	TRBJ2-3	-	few	TGTGCCAGCAGTTCAGGCCCGACGTGGACAGATACGCAGTATTTT	CASSSGPTWTDTQYF
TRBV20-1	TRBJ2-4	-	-	TGCAGTGCTAGAGAAGAGGAGGTCCTATTAGCCAAAAACATTCAGTACTTC	CSAREEEVLLAKNIQYF
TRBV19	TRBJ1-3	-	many	TGTGCCAGTACCCAGGACCCAAACTCTGGAAACACCATATATTTT	CASTQDPNSGNTIYF
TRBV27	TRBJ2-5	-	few	TGTGCCAGCAGTCCCGGGACTTTTCATGAGACCCAGTACTTC	CASSPGTFHETQYF
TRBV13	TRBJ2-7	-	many	TGTGCCAGCAGCTTCCACGGGCCTACCGGAGAGCAGTACTTC	CASSFHGPTGEQYF
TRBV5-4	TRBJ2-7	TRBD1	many	TGTGCCAGCAGCTTGGAGGGGGCCCGGCACGAGCAGTACTTC	CASSLEGARHEQYF
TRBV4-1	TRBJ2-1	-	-	TGCGCCAGCAGCCAAGTATGGAGGCGGGAAAGTTACAATGAGCAGTTCTTC	CASSQVWRRESYNEQFF
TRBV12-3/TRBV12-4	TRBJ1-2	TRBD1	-	TGTGCCAGCAGGCGAAGGGACAGTAACTATGGCTACACCTTC	CASRRRDSNYGYTF
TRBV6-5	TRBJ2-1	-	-	TGTGCCAGTAGGGCGTGGTACAATGAGCAGTTCTTC	CASRAWYNEQFF
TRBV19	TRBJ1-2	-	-	TGTGCCAGTAGCCCGACACTGAACTATGGCTACACCTTC	CASSPTLNYGYTF
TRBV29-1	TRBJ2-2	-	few	TGCAGCGTTGAGAGCACCGGGGAGCTGTTTTTT	CSVESTGELFF
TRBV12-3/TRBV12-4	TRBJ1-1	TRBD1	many	TGTGCCAGCAACTCAAATCGGACAGGGGTTTTACTTACTGAAGCTTTCTTT	CASNSNRTGVLLTEAFF
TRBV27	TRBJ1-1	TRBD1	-	TGTGCCAGCAGTTTCCTATCCCCGACAGGGGGCACTGAAGCTTTCTTT	CASSFLSPTGGTEAFF
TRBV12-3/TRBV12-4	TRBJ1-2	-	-	TGTGCCAGCAGTCATCAAACAGGGTTTGATGGCTGCACCTTC	CASSHQTGFDGCTF
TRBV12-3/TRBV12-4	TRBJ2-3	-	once	TGTGCCAGCAGTTTAAACCACGCTAGCACAGATATGCAGTATTTT	CASSLNHASTDMQYF
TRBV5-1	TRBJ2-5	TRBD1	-	TGCGCCAGCAGCCTGGTAGGACAGGGGGTAGACCAAGAGACCCAGTACTTC	CASSLVGQGVDQETQYF
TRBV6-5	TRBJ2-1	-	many	TGTGCCAGCACCACCCCGGGACCCTACAATGAGCAGTTCTTC	CASTTPGPYNEQFF
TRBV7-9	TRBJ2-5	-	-	TGTGCCAGCAGCTCAAGGGTATTAGAGACCCAGTACTTC	CASSSRVLETQYF
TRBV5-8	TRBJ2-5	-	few	TGTGCCAGCAGCTTGGGCCAGGCCAATAAAGAGACCCAGTACTTC	CASSLGQANKETQYF
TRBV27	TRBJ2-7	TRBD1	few	TGTGCCAGCAGCCCACAGGGGATCGACGAGCAGTACTTC	CASSPQGIDEQYF